The TCR beta chain under discussion was sequenced for a study of identical twins. General study findings and limits: Insertion counts were lower in abundant cord blood beta clonotypes, a trend that memory repertoires did not show.

Each CDR3 protein is one row after TCRdb ran MiXCR on the 5' RACE reads. The sample gives about 220,000 distinct CDR3 sequences, 6% to 9% of which show up once; about 1.8% is in the top ten. The CDR3 length is 15 residues. V shed 1 base, J shed 4 bases, and the junction held 8 bases outside the gene matches. CDR1 and CDR2 from the germline V gene are SGHDT and YYEEEE. This clonotype was found many times. Antigen: not known. This sample was shared with a second study, whose subject was yellow fever vaccine responses in identical twins.

The TCR originated in a woman aged 18-29 years in good health. The V call is TRBV5-6, the J call TRBJ2-7, with TRBD1 matching over 7 bases. The sample comprised memory (CD45RO+) T cells sorted from blood. The CDR3 loop reads CASSLLDRIIYEQYF. In DNA, the CDR3 is TGTGCCAGCAGCTTGCTGGACAGGATTATTTACGAGCAGTACTTC. Filled out from reference TRBV5-6 and TRBJ2-7, the complete variable domain reads DAGVTQSPTHLIKTRGQQVTLRCSPKSGHDTVSWYQQALGQGPQFIFQYYEEEERQRGNFPDRFSGHQFPNYSSELNVNALLLGDSALYLCASSLLDRIIYEQYFGPGTRLTVT.